The 32 T cell receptor beta chains reported below all come from one sample, sequenced in a study of regulatory T cells in long-lasting Graves disease. The sample's time point: newly diagnosed GD, antithyroid drugs for less than 3 months. The authors made the TCR library using RNA they extracted from PBMCs. Relying on iRepertoire HTBI primers and Arm-PCR of CDR3 regions, the team built TCR beta libraries. MiXCR, run by TCRdb on the multiplex PCR reads, gives a single entry per CDR3 protein. The sample contains roughly 320,000 distinct CDR3 sequences, 16% of which appear only once. The data were also submitted as part of a second study, on T cells in Graves' hyperthyroidism and ophthalmopathy.

The sequencing used peripheral blood mononuclear cells (PBMCs), collected at new diagnosis, from a patient treated with antithyroid drugs. These receptors all stem from a man aged 35 to 55 with Graves disease.

This clonotype was counted at least ten times. V and J are TRBV20-1 and TRBJ2-1; D gene unclear. CDR1 is DFQATT, CDR2 SNEGSKA, per germline (reference sequence). V was shortened by 3 bases and J by 3 bases, with 12 bases between the two germline ends. The CDR3 has 14 amino acids. The CDR3 region is CSASLRNVYNEQFF. CDR3 in DNA: TGCAGTGCTAGTCTCCGGAATGTCTACAATGAGCAGTTCTTC.

The table lists this clonotype with many counts. V gene TRBV5-1 combines with J gene TRBJ2-5, with 8 bases matching TRBD2. After removal of 4 bases from V and 2 bases from J, the junction contained 1 base not matched to a gene. Germline V gene sequence: CDR1 SGHRS, CDR2 YFSETQ. There are 13 residues in the CDR3. Here the CDR3 DNA reads TGCGCCAGCAGCCGGGAGGGACAAGAGACCCAGTACTTC. Residues: CASSREGQETQYF.

V gene TRBV30 combines with J gene TRBJ1-5, with TRBD1 matching over 7 bases. The CDR3 consists of 13 residues. J was trimmed by 3 bases and V by 7 bases; bases with no gene match: 6. Germline assignment: CDR1 GTSNPN and CDR2 SVGIG (reference sequence). The CDR3: CAFQTGSNQPQHF. CDR3 in DNA: TGTGCCTTTCAGACAGGGTCCAATCAGCCCCAGCATTTT.

The chain recombines TRBV20-1 with TRBJ2-1; D not certain. The CDR3 is 12 amino acids. V was shortened by 6 bases and J by 4 bases, with 10 bases between the two germline ends. In germline, CDR1 is DFQATT, CDR2 SNEGSKA (reference sequence). The CDR3 loop is CSAPPGYNEQFF. CDR3 DNA sequence: TGCAGTGCGCCCCCCGGGTACAATGAGCAGTTCTTC.

The CDR3 DNA reads as TGTGCCAGCAGCACAAGAAACACCATATATTTT. Encoded protein: CASSTRNTIYF. The V gene is TRBV28, the J gene TRBJ1-3; no clear D gene. Germline V gene sequence: CDR1 MDHEN, CDR2 SYDVKM. The CDR3 loop spans 11 amino acids. V lost 6 bases, J lost 5 bases, and 5 bases lay in between. Supplemented by reference TRBV28 and TRBJ1-3, the full variable domain reads DVKVTQSSRYLVKRTGEKVFLECVQDMDHENMFWYRQDPGLGLRLIYFSYDVKMKEKGDIPEGYSVSREKKERFSLILESASTNQTSMYLCASSTRNTIYFGEGSWLTVV.

This clonotype was counted many times. The rearrangement uses TRBV11-2 and TRBJ1-1, with D perhaps matching TRBD1 (6 bases). The CDR3 has 15 amino acids. V lost 2 bases and J 3 bases, leaving 13 bases between the germline ends. Germline V lookup: CDR1 SGHAT, CDR2 FQNNGV. The CDR3 region has the DNA TGTGCCAGCAGCTTATATGGGGGCTGGGACACTGAAGCTTTCTTT. The encoded protein is CASSLYGGWDTEAFF. The entire variable domain, with the rest obtained from reference TRBV11-2 and TRBJ1-1, is as follows: EAGVAQSPRYKIIEKRQSVAFWCNPISGHATLYWYQQILGQGPKLLIQFQNNGVVDDSQLPKDRFSAERLKGVDSTLKIQPAKLEDSAVYLCASSLYGGWDTEAFFGQGTRLTVV.

This clonotype was counted ten times or more. The J gene is TRBJ2-3, the V gene TRBV27, with no clear D. CDR3 length: 16 amino acids. The V gene's germline CDR1 is MNHEY and CDR2 SMNVEV (reference sequence). Trimming took 3 bases from V and 0 from J, leaving 13 bases between them. CDR3 residues: CASSFGLRASTDTQYF. The DNA of the CDR3 is TGTGCCAGCAGTTTCGGGTTACGTGCTAGCACAGATACGCAGTATTTT.

This clonotype has a count of ten or more. The V gene is TRBV12-3 or TRBV12-4, the J gene TRBJ2-1; 9 nucleotides agree with TRBD1. The trim removed 6 bases at V and 7 bases at J, leaving 7 bases unmatched. This CDR3 has 14 residues. The DNA for the CDR3 is TGTGCCAGCAGAGTGGACAGGGGATATAATGAGCAGTTCTTC. This gives the protein CASRVDRGYNEQFF.

This clonotype was counted at least ten times. This sequence joins TRBV28 and TRBJ2-1, with a weak D call TRBD2 (7 bases). V was trimmed by 7 bases and J by 0 bases, leaving 13 bases between them. CDR3 size: 15 residues. Per the germline V gene, CDR1 is MDHEN and CDR2 is SYDVKM. The CDR3 DNA reads as TGTGCCAGCACTGAGGGGGGGAGCTCCTACAATGAGCAGTTCTTC. This translates into CASTEGGSSYNEQFF.

This clonotype showed up many times. This chain uses TRBV5-1 with TRBJ2-7; the match to TRBD1 covers 8 bases. CDR3 length: 14 amino acids. The germline V gene encodes CDR1 SGHRS and CDR2 YFSETQ. The V gene end was trimmed by 4 bases and the J gene end by 7 bases; junction bases not matched to a gene: 10. This chain's CDR3 is CASSPWDRFLEQYF. CDR3 nucleotides: TGCGCCAGCAGCCCATGGGACAGGTTCTTAGAGCAGTACTTC.

This sequence joins TRBV6-1 and TRBJ2-2, with D possibly being TRBD2 (6 bases). V was shortened by 7 bases and J by 5 bases, with 23 bases between the two germline ends. The CDR3 has 17 amino acids. Germline V lookup: CDR1 MNHNS, CDR2 SASEGT. The CDR3 DNA reads TGTGCCAGCACCAAATACGGGGGTTCGGGGAATACCGGGGAGCTGTTTTTT. Translated, it gives CASTKYGGSGNTGELFF.

This sequence joins TRBV20-1 and TRBJ2-3; 10 nucleotides line up with TRBD2. From germline, CDR1 is DFQATT and CDR2 SNEGSKA (reference sequence). The CDR3 spans 15 residues. The V segment lost 6 bases and the J segment 2 bases; nucleotides outside the gene matches: 8. The CDR3: CSAKLAGAITDTQYF. In DNA, the CDR3 is TGCAGTGCCAAGCTAGCGGGGGCCATCACAGATACGCAGTATTTT.

This clonotype was detected ten times or more. The V and J genes are TRBV12-3 or TRBV12-4 and TRBJ1-1, with 7 bases fitting TRBD1. The CDR3 loop spans 14 amino acids. The junction had 3 bases not matched to a gene; V was cut back by 5 bases and J by 0 bases. CDR3 in amino acids: CASSRTGVNTEAFF. In nucleotides, the CDR3 is TGTGCCAGCAGTCGGACAGGAGTGAACACTGAAGCTTTCTTT.

This clonotype was counted many times. V and J are TRBV3-1 and TRBJ2-1; 10 nucleotides match TRBD2. There are 16 residues in the CDR3. The V segment lost 2 bases and the J segment 6 bases; nucleotides outside the gene matches: 7. CDR1 is LGHDT, CDR2 YNNKEL, per germline (reference sequence). The CDR3 loop reads CASSQYKRGGVNEQFF. The CDR3 DNA reads TGTGCCAGCAGCCAATACAAGCGGGGGGGCGTCAATGAGCAGTTCTTC.

The chain combines TRBV20-1 with TRBJ2-7; D possibly uses TRBD1 or TRBD2 (5 bases each). This CDR3 contains 15 residues. Trimming took 6 bases from V and 0 from J, leaving 18 bases between them. Germline CDR1 and CDR2: DFQATT and SNEGSKA (reference sequence). The CDR3 here is CSADPGTVSSYEQYF. CDR3 DNA: TGCAGTGCAGACCCCGGGACCGTGAGCTCCTACGAGCAGTACTTC.

To note about this clonotype: This may arise from a read error, as a much more abundant clone is one base away. The CDR3 reads CSVGTGGHNEQFF. Here the CDR3 DNA reads TGCAGCGTTGGGACTGGCGGGCACAATGAGCAGTTCTTC. The V and J genes are TRBV29-1 and TRBJ2-1; a weak D match, TRBD2 (5 bases). CDR1 is SQVTM and CDR2 is ANQGSEA in the germline V gene. This CDR3 has 13 residues. Trimming took off 4 bases at V and 5 bases at J, with 12 bases between the two ends.

For this clonotype: A much larger clone lies one base from this, so it may be a read error. CDR3 protein: CASSLAGTDADFF. The CDR3 coding sequence is TGTGCCAGCAGCTTAGCCGGGACGGATGCTGATTTCTTC. The chain employs TRBV7-8 and TRBJ1-1; possible D gene TRBD1, 5 bases. Germline-derived CDR1 and CDR2 are SGHVS and FQNEAQ. This CDR3 has 13 amino acids.

The chain's CDR3 is CASSFSALGGGTGELFF. In DNA form, the CDR3 reads TGTGCCAGCAGCTTTAGTGCTCTTGGGGGAGGCACCGGGGAGCTGTTTTTT. The gene calls are TRBV11-2 and TRBJ2-2; weak D call: TRBD2 (6 bases). Trimming took off 3 bases at V and 4 bases at J, with 18 bases between the two ends. The CDR3 runs to 17 residues. CDR1 SGHAT and CDR2 FQNNGV come from the germline V gene.

A few counts support this clonotype. The chain joins TRBV6-1 to TRBJ2-1; TRBD2 agrees at 9 bases. J gave up 15 bases and V 5 bases, and 8 bases lay outside the gene matches. CDR1 and CDR2 (germline): MNHNS, SASEGT. The CDR3 loop spans 12 amino acids. CDR3 sequence reads: CASSNPGTSPFF. CDR3 coding DNA: TGTGCCAGCAGTAACCCCGGGACTAGCCCGTTCTTC.

This clonotype has a count of ten or more. The CDR3 spells CASSHGTGGFLETQYF. The CDR3 DNA is TGTGCCAGCAGTCACGGGACAGGGGGCTTTTTAGAGACCCAGTACTTC. The chain joins TRBV6-1 to TRBJ2-5; 12 nucleotides line up with TRBD1. CDR1 is MNHNS, CDR2 SASEGT, per germline. CDR3 size: 16 residues. V lost 5 bases and J lost 4; bases outside the gene matches: 8.

This clonotype was counted many times. This chain uses TRBV12-3 or TRBV12-4 with TRBJ1-1; D perhaps matches TRBD1 (6 bases). This CDR3 has 14 amino acids. V lost 5 bases, J lost 6 bases, and 16 bases lay in between. The CDR3 loop reads CASSPGAPGAEAFF. CDR3 nucleotide sequence: TGTGCCAGCAGTCCGGGGGCGCCGGGAGCTGAAGCTTTCTTT.

The V gene is TRBV6-1, the J gene TRBJ2-5, with 8 positions matching TRBD2. Germline V CDR1 and CDR2: MNHNS, SASEGT. J was trimmed by 0 bases and V by 8 bases; bases with no gene match: 11. The CDR3 is 16 amino acids. The CDR3 region is CASRLRGERYQETQYF. The CDR3 nucleotides are TGTGCCAGCCGCTTGCGGGGGGAGAGGTACCAAGAGACCCAGTACTTC.

This clonotype showed up many times. The gene calls are TRBV11-2 and TRBJ2-7; D uncertain. The CDR3 has 15 amino acids. Germline lookup yields CDR1 SGHAT and CDR2 FQNNGV. V lost 1 base and J lost 6, with 16 bases in between. The CDR3 bases are TGTGCCAGCAGCTTAGTGCGGTTTCGTGTACCCGAGCAGTACTTC. This encodes CASSLVRFRVPEQYF.

This clonotype occurred many times. The chain is built from TRBV12-3 or TRBV12-4 and TRBJ1-3; no definite D call. Trimming shortened V by 6 bases and J by 0 bases, and 6 bases separated the two germline ends. The CDR3 runs 13 residues. The CDR3 here is CASSQNSGNTIYF. The CDR3 DNA sequence: TGTGCCAGCAGCCAAAACTCTGGAAACACCATATATTTT.

This clonotype was recorded a few times. The chain couples TRBV20-1 to TRBJ2-7; D gene uncertain. In germline, CDR1 is DFQATT, CDR2 SNEGSKA (reference sequence). CDR3 size: 14 residues. The ends were cut back, 1 base at V and 5 bases at J, with 15 bases in the middle. In DNA, the CDR3 is TGCAGTGCTAGAGGGTTCGAGCAGTTTGACGAGCAGTACTTC. Protein product: CSARGFEQFDEQYF.

This clonotype was detected many times. The chain has TRBV5-1 and TRBJ2-1; no clear D gene. The CDR3 has 14 amino acids. Germline CDR1 reads SGHRS; CDR2 reads YFSETQ. Trimming removed 4 bases at V and 5 bases at J, with 13 bases between. CDR3 nucleotides: TGCGCCAGCAGCCCTCGGACGGAGAACAATGAGCAGTTCTTC. Amino acids: CASSPRTENNEQFF.

The rearrangement joins TRBV19 to TRBJ2-5; D is possibly TRBD2 (7 bases). In germline, CDR1 is LNHDA, CDR2 SQIVND (reference sequence). The CDR3 has 15 residues. The V gene lost 8 bases and the J gene lost 0 bases, with 16 bases spanning the gap. The CDR3 region is CASRRGGIDQETQYF. For the CDR3, the DNA is TGTGCCAGTCGGAGGGGGGGGATAGACCAAGAGACCCAGTACTTC. Looking up the rest from reference TRBV19 and TRBJ2-5 gives the full variable domain: DGGITQSPKYLFRKEGQNVTLSCEQNLNHDAMYWYRQDPGQGLRLIYYSQIVNDFQKGDIAEGYSVSREKKESFPLTVTSAQKNPTAFYLCASRRGGIDQETQYFGPGTRLLVL.

Note on this clonotype: At one boundary the junction diverges from the germline segment, which might be a read error. The chain uses TRBV5-1 and TRBJ2-1, with TRBD2 matching over 12 bases. The CDR3 is made up of 15 amino acids. The germline V gene has CDR1 SGHRS and CDR2 YFSETQ. For the CDR3, the DNA is TGTGCCAGCAGCTTGGCTGTCGCTAGCGGGGGGGCCTTGGTCTTC. Translating it yields CASSLAVASGGALVF.

This clonotype showed up many times. V gene TRBV7-3 combines with J gene TRBJ2-3, with 11 bases matching TRBD2. V gave up 5 bases and J gave up 6 bases; unmatched junction bases: 13. Germline V lookup: CDR1 SGHTA, CDR2 FQGTGA. The CDR3 contains 17 residues. CDR3 protein: CASSPLGLAGGADTQYF. The CDR3 DNA reads TGTGCCAGCAGCCCCCTGGGGCTAGCGGGGGGCGCGGATACGCAGTATTTT.

The table lists this clonotype with many counts. The chain joins TRBV7-2 to TRBJ2-1; 8 nucleotides match TRBD2. The CDR3 length is 15 residues. J lost 4 bases, V lost 1 base, and 3 bases had no gene match. The germline gives CDR1 SGHTA, CDR2 FQGNSA. CDR3 loop: CASSLVRGGYNEQFF. The CDR3 DNA is TGTGCCAGCAGCTTAGTACGGGGGGGGTACAATGAGCAGTTCTTC.

A word on this clonotype: At one of its ends the junction is not consistent with the germline gene, which may arise from a read error. V and J are TRBV5-8 and TRBJ2-4, with 7 bases lining up with TRBD2. Germline V lookup: CDR1 SGHTS, CDR2 YDEGEE. There are 13 residues in the CDR3. The CDR3 DNA reads as TGTGTCAGCATGCGGGGGGCCAAAAACATTCAGTACTTC. Its translation: CVSMRGAKNIQYF.

This clonotype came up a few times. The rearrangement uses TRBV4-2 and TRBJ2-2; 8 bases agree with TRBD2. This CDR3 has 14 residues. Per germline, CDR1 LGHNA and CDR2 YNFKEQ. Trimming took 6 bases from V and 8 from J; bases not matched to a gene: 8. CDR3 sequence reads: CASRRDSGVGELFF. The CDR3 DNA is TGTGCCAGCAGAAGGGATAGCGGGGTTGGGGAGCTGTTTTTT.